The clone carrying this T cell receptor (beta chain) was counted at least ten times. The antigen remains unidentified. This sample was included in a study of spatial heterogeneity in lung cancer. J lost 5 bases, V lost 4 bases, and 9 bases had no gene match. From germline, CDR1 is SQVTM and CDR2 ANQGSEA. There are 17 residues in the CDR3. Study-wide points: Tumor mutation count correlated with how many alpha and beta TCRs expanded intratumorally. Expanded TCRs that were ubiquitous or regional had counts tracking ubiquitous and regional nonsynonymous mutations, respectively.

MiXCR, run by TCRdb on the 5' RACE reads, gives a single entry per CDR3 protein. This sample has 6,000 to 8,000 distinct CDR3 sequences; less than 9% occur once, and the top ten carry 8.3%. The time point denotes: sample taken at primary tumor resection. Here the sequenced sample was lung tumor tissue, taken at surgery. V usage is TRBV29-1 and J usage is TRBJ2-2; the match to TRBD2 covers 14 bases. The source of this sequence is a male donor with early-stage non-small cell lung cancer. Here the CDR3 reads CSVAGTSGGSLTGELFF. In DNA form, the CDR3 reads TGCAGCGTTGCAGGGACTAGCGGGGGATCCCTGACCGGGGAGCTGTTTTTT.